These 13 T cell receptor beta chains were all obtained from the same sample, sequenced in a study of T cells expressing NK-cell markers. One entry per CDR3 protein, without DNA, is what TCRdb gives after re-calling the 5' RACE reads. The data show some 440,000 distinct CDR3 sequences, and the top ten clones hold 1.4% to 1.5%. The sample was blood T cells: a sorted CD56 or NKG2C T cell subset, CD4+ or CD8+ T cells, or bulk PBMC T cells (not recorded which). The receptors here all came from a woman aged 50 to 60 in good health.

This chain joins TRBV29-1 and TRBJ2-3; the D gene TCRdb calls, TRBD2, cannot be checked with no DNA. Germline CDR1 SQVTM, CDR2 ANQGSEA. CDR3 length: 12 amino acids. This CDR3 is CTVTPTGGTQYF.

The V gene is TRBV5-1, the J gene TRBJ2-7; the D call of TRBD1 rests on TCRdb alone, since no DNA is present to check it. This CDR3 spans 14 amino acids. Germline V lookup: CDR1 SGHRS, CDR2 YFSETQ. CDR3 loop: CASSHWDATYEQYF.

The chain joins TRBV9 to TRBJ2-3. Germline CDR1 and CDR2: SGDLS and YYNGEE. This CDR3 contains 16 residues. The CDR3 loop is CASSLETEATTDTQYF.

The J gene is TRBJ2-7, the V gene TRBV30; TCRdb's D gene call, TRBD2, goes unchecked for lack of DNA. The germline V gene encodes CDR1 GTSNPN and CDR2 SVGIG (reference sequence). The CDR3 is 14 residues long. The CDR3: CAHRRLAGSYEQYF.

This chain uses TRBV5-1 with TRBJ2-3; the D call from TCRdb, TRBD2, cannot be confirmed without DNA. Per germline, CDR1 SGHRS and CDR2 YFSETQ. CDR3 length: 15 amino acids. The CDR3 spells CASKRLAGLPDTQYF.

The chain has TRBV5-1 and TRBJ2-1; absent DNA, TCRdb's TRBD2 call cannot be checked. The CDR3 is 14 amino acids. CDR1 SGHRS and CDR2 YFSETQ come from the germline V gene. The CDR3 protein is CASSPGLVGNEQFF.

The V and J genes are TRBV6-5 and TRBJ2-2; TCRdb's D gene call, TRBD2, goes unchecked for lack of DNA. Germline loops: CDR1 MNHEY, CDR2 SVGAGI. The CDR3 spans 19 residues. This chain's CDR3 is CASRRIGLAGGSGTGELFF.

The V gene is TRBV12-3 or TRBV12-4, the J gene TRBJ2-1; no DNA is available, so the TRBD2 call from TCRdb remains unchecked. This CDR3 contains 12 residues. CDR3 region: CASRPAGSGQFF.

This sequence joins TRBV12-3 or TRBV12-4 and TRBJ2-2; TCRdb outputs TRBD2, but without DNA this stays unchecked. The CDR3 loop spans 18 amino acids. CDR3 sequence: CASSPRLAGGAGTGELFF.

The chain joins TRBV5-1 to TRBJ2-2. The CDR3 extends over 14 amino acids. Germline loops: CDR1 SGHRS, CDR2 YFSETQ. The CDR3 loop is CASSALPSIGELFF. The full variable domain, in which reference TRBV5-1 and TRBJ2-2 provide the parts outside the CDR3, is KAGVTQTPRYLIKTRGQQVTLSCSPISGHRSVSWYQQTPGQGLQFLFEYFSETQRNKGNFPGRFSGRQFSNSRSEMNVSTLELGDSALYLCASSALPSIGELFFGEGSRLTVL.

CDR3 amino acids: CASSLRRQDLGSPLHF. The chain is built from TRBV5-1 and TRBJ1-6; TCRdb picks TRBD1, but there is no DNA to check that call. This CDR3 region has 16 residues. Germline CDR1 SGHRS, CDR2 YFSETQ.

The chain recombines TRBV4-2 with TRBJ2-6; no DNA is available, so the TRBD1 call from TCRdb remains unchecked. The CDR3 has 20 residues. The germline V gene has CDR1 LGHNA and CDR2 YNFKEQ. CDR3 in amino acids: CASSQVLRLGANPEANVLTF.

The V and J genes are TRBV29-1 and TRBJ2-4; lacking DNA, the TRBD1 call made by TCRdb goes unchecked. Germline V lookup: CDR1 SQVTM, CDR2 ANQGSEA. The CDR3 loop spans 12 amino acids. The CDR3: CSVVRGTDIQYF.